This TCR beta chain was profiled in a study of blood T cell repertoires in COVID-19. Study as a whole: Material from acute and convalescent COVID-19 was sourced from the United States, Italy and Spain. Sources were T cells, B-cell-depleted T cells, or PBMCs; the material itself was cDNA or gDNA.

In the original analysis: Estimation of nucleated cell counts relied on the amplification of reference gene primers. Repertoires were generated with immunoSEQ multiplex PCR, while TCRdb's copy carries only in-frame clones and drops some. That table furnishes V, J and clone size, whereas the DNA furnished D and trimming. This table holds about 130,000 clones, approximately 82% found once. The TCR comes from a woman aged 50 to 60 with acute or convalescent COVID-19. The sequenced sample was peripheral blood.

The CDR3 here is CASRVTGQGASQPQHF. In DNA form, the CDR3 reads TGCGCCAGCAGAGTGACGGGACAGGGGGCTTCTCAGCCCCAGCATTTT. V gene TRBV10-1 combines with J gene TRBJ1-5, with 12 bases aligning to TRBD1. From germline, CDR1 is WNHNN and CDR2 SYGVQD (reference sequence). The CDR3 has 16 residues. The ends lost 6 bases at V and 6 bases at J; junction bases unmatched: 9.